One sample yielded the 29 T cell receptor beta chains listed below, sequenced in a study of cytomegalovirus exposure and HLA in healthy donors. The protocol was immunoSEQ multiplex PCR, while the TCRdb copy is restricted to in-frame clones and leaves out a portion. The repertoire holds around 250,000 clones, around 87% seen once, with less than 0.4% in the top ten. Sequencing was performed on PBMCs. These receptors all come from a woman aged 18 to 35 in good health and CMV-seronegative.

This chain joins TRBV5-5 and TRBJ1-3; D gene ambiguous. V was shortened by 0 bases and J by 0 bases, with 10 bases between the two germline ends. This CDR3 is built from 16 residues. Germline loops: CDR1 SGHKS, CDR2 YYEKEE (reference sequence). The CDR3 is CASSLDAGSSGNTIYF. As DNA, the CDR3 is TGTGCCAGCAGCTTGGACGCGGGGAGCTCTGGAAACACCATATATTTT.

The chain recombines TRBV18 with TRBJ2-7; 7 nucleotides line up with TRBD2. CDR1 is KGHSH and CDR2 is LQKENI in the germline V gene. With V trimmed by 6 bases and J by 3 bases, 8 bases remained unmatched. This CDR3 spans 14 amino acids. The DNA of the CDR3 is TGTGCCAGCTCCCCAACTGGCGGGAGCTACGAGCAGTACTTC. Translating it yields CASSPTGGSYEQYF.

This clone was found a few times. Other nucleotide sequences from this sample produce the same CDR3. This chain connects TRBV6-1 to TRBJ1-2; D is possibly TRBD1 (6 bases). Germline CDR1 and CDR2: MNHNS and SASEGT. There are 13 residues in the CDR3. The ends were cut back, 4 bases at V and 4 bases at J, with 10 bases in the middle. The CDR3 sequence is CASSAGGGYGYTF. The DNA of the CDR3 is TGTGCCAGCAGTGCGGGAGGGGGCTATGGCTACACCTTC.

CDR3 nucleotide sequence: TGTGCCAGCAGACCTGGACTAGCGGGGGGGCCCAATGAGCAGTTCTTC. It specifies CASRPGLAGGPNEQFF. The chain joins TRBV2 to TRBJ2-1; 15 positions match TRBD2. Trimming removed 6 bases from V and 6 bases from J; junction bases left unmatched: 6. This CDR3 region has 16 residues. The germline gives CDR1 SNHLY, CDR2 FYNNEI.

V gene TRBV5-1 combines with J gene TRBJ2-6; TRBD2 matches at 7 bases. The CDR3 sequence is 17 residues long. Germline V gene sequence: CDR1 SGHRS, CDR2 YFSETQ. V gave up 2 bases and J gave up 0 bases; unmatched junction bases: 5. The CDR3 DNA is TGCGCCAGCAGCTTCGCGGGGGATTCCTCTGGGGCCAACGTCCTGACTTTC. The encoded protein is CASSFAGDSSGANVLTF.

This rearrangement joins TRBV6-6 to TRBJ1-5; perhaps TRBD1 as D (6 bases). The V end was cut by 10 bases, the J end by 6 bases, with 19 bases between. The germline V gene encodes CDR1 MNHNY and CDR2 SVGAGI (reference sequence). CDR3 length equals 14 residues. CDR3: CATAGAGVTQPQHF. The CDR3 DNA reads as TGTGCCACCGCGGGAGCAGGGGTGACTCAGCCCCAGCATTTT.

The chain uses TRBV7-9 and TRBJ1-6; possible D gene TRBD1, 6 bases. Trimming removed 2 bases at V and 7 bases at J, with 12 bases between. Germline V gives CDR1 SEHNR, CDR2 FQNEAQ (reference sequence). CDR3 length equals 15 residues. This CDR3 reads CASSLQGSVNSPLHF. In DNA form, the CDR3 reads TGTGCCAGCAGCTTACAGGGGTCGGTCAATTCACCCCTCCACTTT. Together with reference TRBV7-9 and TRBJ1-6, the CDR3 gives the full variable domain: DTGVSQNPRHKITKRGQNVTFRCDPISEHNRLYWYRQTLGQGPEFLTYFQNEAQLEKSRLLSDRFSAERPKGSFSTLEIQRTEQGDSAMYLCASSLQGSVNSPLHFGNGTRLTVT.

The chain recombines TRBV10-3 with TRBJ1-6, with a weak D call TRBD1 (6 bases). CDR1 and CDR2 from the germline V gene are ENHRY and SYGVKD. The CDR3 is 14 residues long. Trimming shortened V by 8 bases and J by 7 bases, and 15 bases separated the two germline ends. CDR3 loop: CAIGLGANNSPLHF. CDR3 coding DNA: TGTGCCATCGGCTTGGGGGCAAACAATTCACCCCTCCACTTT.

The chain has TRBV25-1 and TRBJ2-1; D possibly corresponds to TRBD1 (5 bases). The V end lost 1 base, the J end lost 8 bases, and 12 bases lay between the germline ends. CDR1 is MGHDK and CDR2 is SYGVNS in the germline V gene. The CDR3 is made up of 14 amino acids. Here the CDR3 DNA reads TGTGCCAGCAGTGAATGGCAGGGTGGGGATGAGCAGTTCTTC. This encodes CASSEWQGGDEQFF.

The genes are TRBV6-4 and TRBJ2-1; TRBD1 matches at 11 bases. This CDR3 spans 14 amino acids. The V gene end was trimmed by 5 bases and the J gene end by 6 bases; junction bases not matched to a gene: 3. Germline V gene lookup returns CDR1 MRHNA and CDR2 SNTAGT. The CDR3 spells CASSPGTGGNEQFF. The CDR3 DNA is TGTGCCAGCAGTCCCGGGACAGGGGGCAATGAGCAGTTCTTC.

The gene calls are TRBV28 and TRBJ2-1, with 9 bases that match TRBD2. Trimming removed 6 bases from V and 7 bases from J; junction bases left unmatched: 16. The CDR3 runs to 17 residues. Germline CDR1 and CDR2: MDHEN and SYDVKM. CDR3 sequence reads: CASSPSLAGSALNEQFF. Here the CDR3 DNA reads TGTGCCAGCAGCCCCTCTCTAGCGGGGAGCGCGTTGAATGAGCAGTTCTTC.

This chain links TRBV9 with TRBJ1-1; no clear D gene. The V gene lost 6 bases and the J gene lost 3 bases, with 6 bases spanning the gap. This CDR3 is 11 amino acids long. Germline V gene sequence: CDR1 SGDLS, CDR2 YYNGEE. The CDR3 sequence is CASNLDTEAFF. CDR3 nucleotide sequence: TGTGCCAGCAACTTAGACACTGAAGCTTTCTTT.

This sequence joins TRBV27 and TRBJ2-1, with a possible D match to TRBD2 (5 bases). The CDR3 is 14 amino acids. Trimming removed 2 bases at V and 4 bases at J, with 9 bases between. In germline, CDR1 is MNHEY, CDR2 SMNVEV (reference sequence). CDR3 residues: CASSLTRLYNEQFF. CDR3 nucleotides: TGTGCCAGCAGTTTAACTAGGTTGTACAATGAGCAGTTCTTC.

This clone was counted once. The gene calls are TRBV2 and TRBJ2-1; TRBD2 aligns across 15 bases. Per the germline V gene, CDR1 is SNHLY and CDR2 is FYNNEI. This CDR3 contains 20 residues. V gave up 3 bases and J gave up 0 bases; unmatched junction bases: 9. CDR3 nucleotides: TGTGCCAGCAGTGACCCGGGACTAGCGGGGGGTATAAGCTCCTACAATGAGCAGTTCTTC. Translation gives CASSDPGLAGGISSYNEQFF.

CDR3 residues: CASRRVGQSGTEAFF. For the CDR3, the DNA is TGTGCCAGCAGGCGAGTTGGGCAGAGCGGCACTGAAGCTTTCTTT. This rearrangement joins TRBV2 to TRBJ1-1; D remains unclear. Germline V CDR1 and CDR2: SNHLY, FYNNEI. V dropped 6 bases and J dropped 4 bases, with 18 bases sitting between them. The CDR3 runs 15 residues.

This clone was counted a single time. The chain recombines TRBV4-1 with TRBJ2-7; a possible D gene is TRBD1 (6 bases). In germline, CDR1 is MGHRA, CDR2 YSYEKL. Trimming took off 2 bases at V and 3 bases at J, with 11 bases between the two ends. CDR3 size: 14 residues. CDR3 coding DNA: TGCGCCAGCAGCCAACAGGACAGTGACTACGAGCAGTACGTC. Protein sequence: CASSQQDSDYEQYV.

The chain has TRBV10-2 and TRBJ2-7; 9 bases align to TRBD2. The V gene end was trimmed by 10 bases and the J gene end by 6 bases; junction bases not matched to a gene: 10. The CDR3 consists of 13 residues. Germline CDR1 is WSHSY and CDR2 is SAAADI. The chain's CDR3 is CATRGGGASEQYV. Written as DNA, the CDR3 is TGCGCCACCAGGGGCGGGGGGGCCAGCGAGCAGTACGTC.

CDR3 loop: CASSLAGTGNTIYF. CDR3 sequence (DNA): TGTGCCAGCAGTTTGGCAGGGACTGGAAACACCATATATTTT. V usage is TRBV28 and J usage is TRBJ1-3; D might be TRBD1 (5 bases). CDR1 MDHEN and CDR2 SYDVKM come from the germline V gene. The CDR3 has 14 residues. V was shortened by 3 bases and J by 2 bases, with 8 bases between the two germline ends.

The chain links TRBV6-4 to TRBJ1-2; 10 bases match TRBD1. J lost 7 bases, V lost 11 bases, and 16 bases had no gene match. The CDR3 extends over 15 amino acids. Germline CDR1 reads MRHNA; CDR2 reads SNTAGT. The CDR3 region is CAGPGQGIFFCGYTF. The CDR3 region has the DNA TGTGCCGGACCGGGACAGGGGATCTTTTTCTGTGGCTACACCTTC.

This chain connects TRBV6-5 to TRBJ1-6; tentatively, D is TRBD1 (5 bases). Germline CDR1 reads MNHEY; CDR2 reads SVGAGI. This CDR3 contains 16 residues. The ends were cut back, 2 bases at V and 5 bases at J, with 13 bases in the middle. The CDR3 DNA reads as TGTGCCAGCAGTTACCTTCAGACAGCTAATAATTCACCCCTCCACTTT. It is translated as CASSYLQTANNSPLHF.

The rearrangement uses TRBV5-1 and TRBJ2-2; 7 bases align to TRBD1. Germline V gives CDR1 SGHRS, CDR2 YFSETQ. The ends lost 6 bases at V and 0 bases at J; junction bases unmatched: 5. There are 15 residues in the CDR3. CDR3 amino acids: CASKEGGPNTGELFF. The CDR3 DNA is TGCGCCAGCAAAGAAGGGGGCCCGAACACCGGGGAGCTGTTTTTT. Full variable domain (missing parts from reference TRBV5-1 and TRBJ2-2): KAGVTQTPRYLIKTRGQQVTLSCSPISGHRSVSWYQQTPGQGLQFLFEYFSETQRNKGNFPGRFSGRQFSNSRSEMNVSTLELGDSALYLCASKEGGPNTGELFFGEGSRLTVL.

The chain recombines TRBV19 with TRBJ1-4, with 7 bases aligning to TRBD1. This CDR3 is built from 11 residues. The germline gives CDR1 LNHDA, CDR2 SQIVND (reference sequence). V shed 5 bases, J shed 16 bases, and the junction held 7 bases outside the gene matches. This CDR3 is CASSSTGIAFF. The CDR3 DNA reads TGTGCCAGTAGTTCGACAGGGATCGCGTTTTTT.

The rearrangement links TRBV2 to TRBJ1-5; 8 nucleotides line up with TRBD1. There are 16 residues in the CDR3. Looked up from germline, CDR1 is SNHLY and CDR2 is FYNNEI. The V segment lost 4 bases and the J segment 2 bases; nucleotides outside the gene matches: 7. The CDR3 DNA follows: TGTGCCAGCAGTGGGGCAGGGGGCAGGGGCAATCAGCCCCAGCATTTT. Its translation is CASSGAGGRGNQPQHF.

The chain uses TRBV28 and TRBJ1-2; TRBD1 agrees at 9 bases. Germline V lookup: CDR1 MDHEN, CDR2 SYDVKM. This CDR3 is built from 17 residues. V lost 3 bases and J lost 7; bases outside the gene matches: 15. The CDR3 is CASSLEIFLDRGSGYTF. For the CDR3, the DNA is TGTGCCAGCAGTTTGGAGATCTTCCTGGACAGGGGAAGTGGCTACACCTTC.

The rearrangement uses TRBV28 and TRBJ2-7; TRBD1 is a possible D gene (6 bases). Trimming shortened V by 4 bases and J by 6 bases, and 10 bases separated the two germline ends. CDR1 is MDHEN and CDR2 is SYDVKM in the germline V gene. The CDR3 contains 12 residues. In nucleotides, the CDR3 is TGTGCCAGCAGTTCGCAGGGGTTCGAGCAGTACTTC. Encoded protein: CASSSQGFEQYF.

This chain uses TRBV9 with TRBJ1-3; D call uncertain. The CDR3 extends over 15 amino acids. V lost 2 bases to trimming and J lost 0 bases, with 9 bases between them. Germline assignment: CDR1 SGDLS and CDR2 YYNGEE. The CDR3 region has the DNA TGTGCCAGCAGCGTTTTTCCGAGCTCTGGAAACACCATATATTTT. It is translated as CASSVFPSSGNTIYF.

This clone was picked up one time. The rearrangement links TRBV9 to TRBJ2-3, with TRBD2 matching over 14 bases. The CDR3 totals 16 residues. In germline, CDR1 is SGDLS, CDR2 YYNGEE. After removal of 4 bases from V and 8 bases from J, the junction contained 9 bases not matched to a gene. CDR3 loop: CASSQYGLAGGRTQYF. In nucleotides, the CDR3 is TGTGCCAGCAGCCAGTATGGACTAGCGGGGGGTCGTACGCAGTATTTT.

The rearrangement links TRBV6-1 to TRBJ1-2; the D gene is possibly TRBD1 (6 bases). Trimming pared 0 bases from V and 1 base from J, leaving 9 bases between. Germline V CDR1 and CDR2: MNHNS, SASEGT. This CDR3 spans 15 amino acids. DNA of the CDR3: TGTGCCAGCAGTGAAGCGGGGGGGCTTAACTATGGCTACACCTTC. It is translated as CASSEAGGLNYGYTF.

The V and J genes are TRBV10-2 and TRBJ1-6; TRBD1 aligns across 9 bases. After removal of 0 bases from V and 10 bases from J, the junction contained 7 bases not matched to a gene. Per the germline V gene, CDR1 is WSHSY and CDR2 is SAAADI. The CDR3 covers 16 residues. CDR3 nucleotide sequence: TGCGCCAGCAGTGAGTCGACCGGGACAGGGAGGTCACCCCTCCACTTT. This translates into CASSESTGTGRSPLHF.